A selection of T cell receptor beta chains follows, all from one sample in a study of CD8+ T cells in alopecia areata. TCRdb keeps only in-frame clones here, not all; method: immunoSEQ multiplex PCR. Altogether 200,000 to 250,000 clones are present, roughly 64% being singletons, with the ten largest covering around 3.9%. Sequencing used CD4+ T cells sorted from blood, obtained at week 4, from a patient treated with tofacitinib. These TCRs come from a human donor with alopecia areata. CDR3s include the opening cysteine and the closing phenylalanine or tryptophan.

CASSSQGNYGYTF	TRBV13	TRBJ1-2
CASSQVKTLGTQYF	TRBV14	TRBJ2-3
CSVEETQYF	TRBV29-1	TRBJ2-5
CSVVRDRVGEQFF	TRBV29-1	TRBJ2-1
CAWSGTVNTGELFF	TRBV30	TRBJ2-2
CASTRIVSYEQYF	TRBV5-6	TRBJ2-7
CASTAGRYGYTF	TRBV5-6	TRBJ1-2
CASSSQGVQETQYF	TRBV7-2	TRBJ2-5
CASKEGASGYTF	TRBV2	TRBJ1-2
CASGPGLNTEAFF	TRBV12-5	TRBJ1-1
CSVDSGNYGYTF	TRBV29-1	TRBJ1-2
CASSFWTGVSNSPLHF	TRBV5-6	TRBJ1-6
CASSPGTDTQYF	TRBV5-5	TRBJ2-3
CASSQGRHMNTEAFF	TRBV4-1	TRBJ1-1
CATSRRTGNQETQYF	TRBV15	TRBJ2-5
CSVVWGYNEQFF	TRBV29-1	TRBJ2-1
CSVEPGAPLYGYTF	TRBV29-1	TRBJ1-2
CSVAHRLSYGYTF	TRBV29-1	TRBJ1-2
CASSLILKETQYF	TRBV5-4	TRBJ2-5
CAWSVDGETQYF	TRBV30	TRBJ2-5
CASSPTHLGDEQYF	TRBV2	TRBJ2-7
CASSSTRNTEAFF	TRBV14	TRBJ1-1
CSVRQELNYGYTF	TRBV29-1	TRBJ1-2
CASRNPVDGYTF	TRBV6-1	TRBJ1-2
CASSLEDRAPQYF	TRBV11-2	TRBJ2-5
CASSLSGKTNEKLFF	TRBV7-9	TRBJ1-4
CASSLGNGPSGTDTQYF	TRBV5-1	TRBJ2-3
CSVWVAPDTGELFF	TRBV29-1	TRBJ2-2
CASSSGTLAFEQYF	TRBV7-9	TRBJ2-7
CSADNNEQFF	TRBV20-1	TRBJ2-1
CATSWEGTGSYNEQFF	TRBV15	TRBJ2-1
CASSLDSLNTEAFF	TRBV5-1	TRBJ1-1
CASSLLGGRTEAFF	TRBV7-9	TRBJ1-1
CASSLPGDRGRLEQFF	TRBV28	TRBJ2-1
CASSPQGLLSSYEQYF	TRBV18	TRBJ2-7
CASSSPQHF	TRBV23-1	TRBJ1-5
CAWSLTGLHGYTF	TRBV30	TRBJ1-2
CSVRKSSRPQETQYF	TRBV29-1	TRBJ2-5
CASSPGPIQGNQPQHF	TRBV18	TRBJ1-5
CASSVNLGNSPLHF	TRBV7-2	TRBJ1-6
CASSPGLAGGQETQYF	TRBV7-9	TRBJ2-5
CASSLFGTGELFF	TRBV5-6	TRBJ2-2
CASSGQAGGYTF	TRBV2	TRBJ1-2
CASSFRETQYF	TRBV7-2	TRBJ2-5
CAIREGQSSSYEQYF	TRBV4-2	TRBJ2-7
CASSWEVGNQPQHF	TRBV11-2	TRBJ1-5
CAISGRQGSANEKLFF	TRBV10-3	TRBJ1-4
CASSLQGPYGYTF	TRBV7-9	TRBJ1-2